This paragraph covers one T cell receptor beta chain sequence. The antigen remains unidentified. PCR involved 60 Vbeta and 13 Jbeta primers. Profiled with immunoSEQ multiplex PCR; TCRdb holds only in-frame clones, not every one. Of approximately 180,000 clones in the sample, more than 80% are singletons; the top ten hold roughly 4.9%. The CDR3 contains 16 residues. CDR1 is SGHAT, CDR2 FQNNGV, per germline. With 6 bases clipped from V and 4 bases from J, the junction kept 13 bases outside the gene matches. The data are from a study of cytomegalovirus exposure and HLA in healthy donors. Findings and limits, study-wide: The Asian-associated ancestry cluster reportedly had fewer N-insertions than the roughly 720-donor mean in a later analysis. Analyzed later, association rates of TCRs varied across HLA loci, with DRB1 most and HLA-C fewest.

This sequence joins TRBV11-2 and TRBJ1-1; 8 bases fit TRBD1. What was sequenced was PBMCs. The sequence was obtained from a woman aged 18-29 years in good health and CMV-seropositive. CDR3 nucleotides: TGTGCCAGCAGTTTTCAGGGGGCGCAGGTTGGCACTGAAGCTTTCTTT. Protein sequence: CASSFQGAQVGTEAFF.